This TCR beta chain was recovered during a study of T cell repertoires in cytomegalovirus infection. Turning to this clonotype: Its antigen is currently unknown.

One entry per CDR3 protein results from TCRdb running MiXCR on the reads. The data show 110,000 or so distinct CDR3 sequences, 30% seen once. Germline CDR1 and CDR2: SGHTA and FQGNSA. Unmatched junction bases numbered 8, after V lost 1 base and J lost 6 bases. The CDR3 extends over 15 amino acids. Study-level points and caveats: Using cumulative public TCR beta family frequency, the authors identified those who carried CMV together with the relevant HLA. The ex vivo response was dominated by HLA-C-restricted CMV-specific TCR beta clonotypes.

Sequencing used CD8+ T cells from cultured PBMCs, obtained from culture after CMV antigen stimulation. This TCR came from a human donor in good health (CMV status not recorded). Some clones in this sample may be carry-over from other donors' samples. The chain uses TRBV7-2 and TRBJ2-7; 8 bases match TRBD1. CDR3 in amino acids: CASSLEGAGGIEQYF. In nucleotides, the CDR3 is TGTGCCAGCAGCTTAGAGGGGGCAGGGGGCATCGAGCAGTACTTC.